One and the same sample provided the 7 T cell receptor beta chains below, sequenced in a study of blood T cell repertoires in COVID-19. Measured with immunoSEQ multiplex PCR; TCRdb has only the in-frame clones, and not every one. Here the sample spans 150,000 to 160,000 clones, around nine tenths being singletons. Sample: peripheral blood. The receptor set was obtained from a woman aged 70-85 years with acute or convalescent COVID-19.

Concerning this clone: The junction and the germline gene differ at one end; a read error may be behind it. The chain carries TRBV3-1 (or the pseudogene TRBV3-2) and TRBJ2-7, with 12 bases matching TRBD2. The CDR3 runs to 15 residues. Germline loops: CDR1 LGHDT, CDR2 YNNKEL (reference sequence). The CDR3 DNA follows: TGTGCCAGCAGCCAAGGGTCTCTAGCGGGGGGGAATCTTGACTTC. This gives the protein CASSQGSLAGGNLDF.

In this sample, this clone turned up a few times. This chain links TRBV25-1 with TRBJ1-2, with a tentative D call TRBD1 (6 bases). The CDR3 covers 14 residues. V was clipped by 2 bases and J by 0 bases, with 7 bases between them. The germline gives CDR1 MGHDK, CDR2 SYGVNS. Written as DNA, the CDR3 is TGTGCCAGCAGTGAACAGGGGACTAACTATGGCTACACCTTC. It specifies CASSEQGTNYGYTF.

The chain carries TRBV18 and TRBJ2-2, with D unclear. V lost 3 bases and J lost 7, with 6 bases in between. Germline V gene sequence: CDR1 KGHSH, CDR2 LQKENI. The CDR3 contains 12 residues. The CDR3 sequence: CASSPLGGELFF. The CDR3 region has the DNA TGTGCCAGCTCACCGCTCGGCGGGGAGCTGTTTTTT.

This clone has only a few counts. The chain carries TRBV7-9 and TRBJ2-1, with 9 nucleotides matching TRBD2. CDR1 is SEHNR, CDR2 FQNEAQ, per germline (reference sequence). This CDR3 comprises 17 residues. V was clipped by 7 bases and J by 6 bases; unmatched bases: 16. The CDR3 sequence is CASTSLASGGWGNEQFF. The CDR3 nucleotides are TGTGCCAGCACCAGCCTTGCGAGCGGGGGGTGGGGCAATGAGCAGTTCTTC. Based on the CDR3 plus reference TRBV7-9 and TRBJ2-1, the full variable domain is DTGVSQNPRHKITKRGQNVTFRCDPISEHNRLYWYRQTLGQGPEFLTYFQNEAQLEKSRLLSDRFSAERPKGSFSTLEIQRTEQGDSAMYLCASTSLASGGWGNEQFFGPGTRLTVL.

CDR3 sequence (DNA): TGCGCCAGCAGCCTCAATTCGAGGGTGTTGCATGAAGCTTTCTTT. Translation: CASSLNSRVLHEAFF. J is TRBJ1-1 and V is TRBV4-3; D ambiguous. V was pared by 4 bases and J by 7 bases, with 19 bases between. The CDR3 sequence is 15 residues long. Germline loops: CDR1 LGHNA, CDR2 YSLEER.

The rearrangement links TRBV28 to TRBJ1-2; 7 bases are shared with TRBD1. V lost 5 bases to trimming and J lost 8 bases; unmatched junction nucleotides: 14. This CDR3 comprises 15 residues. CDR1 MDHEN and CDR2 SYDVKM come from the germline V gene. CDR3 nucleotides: TGTGCCAGCAGTACCTCAACCACAGGGGCTCGAGGCTACACCTTC. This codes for CASSTSTTGARGYTF.

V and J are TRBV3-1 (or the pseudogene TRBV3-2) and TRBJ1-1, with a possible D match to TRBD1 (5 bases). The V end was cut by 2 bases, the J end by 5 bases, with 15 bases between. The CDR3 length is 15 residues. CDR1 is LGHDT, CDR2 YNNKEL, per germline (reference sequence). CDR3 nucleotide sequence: TGTGCCAGCAGCCAATACTTAGGGCGGGGGACTGAAGCTTTCTTT. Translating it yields CASSQYLGRGTEAFF.